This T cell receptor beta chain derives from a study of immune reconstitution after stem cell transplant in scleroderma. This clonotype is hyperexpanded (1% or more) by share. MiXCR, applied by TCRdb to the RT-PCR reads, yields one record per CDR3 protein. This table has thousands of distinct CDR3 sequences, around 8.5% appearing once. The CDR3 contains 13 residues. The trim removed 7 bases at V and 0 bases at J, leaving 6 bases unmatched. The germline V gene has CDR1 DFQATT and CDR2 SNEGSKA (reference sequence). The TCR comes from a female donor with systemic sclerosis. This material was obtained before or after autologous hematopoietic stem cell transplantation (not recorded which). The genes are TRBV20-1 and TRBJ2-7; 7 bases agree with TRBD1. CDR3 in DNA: TGCAGTGTGGCGGACAGGAGCTCCTACGAGCAGTACTTC. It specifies CSVADRSSYEQYF.